Following are 26 T cell receptor beta chains from one sample sequenced in a study of blood T cell repertoires in COVID-19. Assay: immunoSEQ multiplex PCR; the TCRdb copy retains only in-frame clones and omits some. The sample has 63,000 or so clones, around four fifths seen once. Sequences were obtained from peripheral blood. All receptors come from a human donor in a cohort sampled during active COVID-19.

This sequence joins TRBV2 and TRBJ2-1, with D maybe TRBD1 (5 bases). This CDR3 comprises 12 residues. Germline lookup yields CDR1 SNHLY and CDR2 FYNNEI. V shed 5 bases and J shed 5 bases, with 7 bases lying between them. CDR3 protein: CASSKQDNEQFF. Here the CDR3 DNA reads TGTGCCAGCAGTAAACAGGACAATGAGCAGTTCTTC.

This clone was observed a handful of times. The chain couples TRBV5-1 to TRBJ1-5, with D perhaps matching TRBD1 (5 bases). V gave up 4 bases and J gave up 3 bases, with 8 bases separating them. Germline-derived CDR1 and CDR2 are SGHRS and YFSETQ. CDR3 length: 13 residues. In DNA form, the CDR3 reads TGCGCCAGCAGCCCGGGGGTCAATCAGCCCCAGCATTTT. Its protein is CASSPGVNQPQHF.

The chain links TRBV28 to TRBJ2-6; TRBD1 might be the D (6 bases). V lost 2 bases, J lost 0 bases, and 8 bases lay in between. This CDR3 comprises 16 residues. Germline loops: CDR1 MDHEN, CDR2 SYDVKM. The CDR3 coding sequence is TGTGCCAGCAGTTTAGGGGGCCTCTCTGGGGCCAACGTCCTGACTTTC. It specifies CASSLGGLSGANVLTF.

This chain uses TRBV10-1 with TRBJ2-1; 12 nucleotides match TRBD2. The V and J ends lost 5 bases and 6 bases, in that order; junction bases with no gene match: 8. The CDR3 consists of 16 residues. The V gene's germline CDR1 is WNHNN and CDR2 SYGVQD (reference sequence). CDR3 in DNA: TGCGCCAGCAGTCCCAAACTAGCGGGGGGCCGCAATGAGCAGTTCTTC. It is translated as CASSPKLAGGRNEQFF.

The chain employs TRBV29-1 and TRBJ1-1; TRBD1 is a possible D gene (6 bases). The CDR3 runs 14 residues. Trimming left V 7 bases short and J 4 bases short, with 19 bases between. Per germline, CDR1 SQVTM and CDR2 ANQGSEA. The CDR3 DNA reads TGCAGCGCTCACACCGGGGGGCTAGGCACTGAAGCTTTCTTT. Amino acids: CSAHTGGLGTEAFF.

V is TRBV19 and J is TRBJ2-2; 7 bases agree with TRBD1. Germline CDR1 reads LNHDA; CDR2 reads SQIVND (reference sequence). V trimming: 5 bases; J trimming: 1 base; junction bases outside the gene matches: 4. The length of the CDR3 is 15 residues. The CDR3 spells CASSFHRGNTGELFF. DNA for the CDR3: TGTGCCAGTAGTTTTCACAGGGGGAACACCGGGGAGCTGTTTTTT. Using reference TRBV19 and TRBJ2-2 for the parts outside the CDR3, the full variable domain is DGGITQSPKYLFRKEGQNVTLSCEQNLNHDAMYWYRQDPGQGLRLIYYSQIVNDFQKGDIAEGYSVSREKKESFPLTVTSAQKNPTAFYLCASSFHRGNTGELFFGEGSRLTVL.

The count of this clone is one. The J gene is TRBJ1-5, the V gene TRBV6-5; D gene unclear. This CDR3 has 14 residues. The V end was cut by 6 bases, the J end by 2 bases, with 11 bases between. Per germline, CDR1 MNHEY and CDR2 SVGAGI. CDR3 protein: CASSGGIGNQPQHF. The CDR3 DNA reads as TGTGCCAGCAGCGGAGGAATTGGCAATCAGCCCCAGCATTTT.

The chain joins TRBV9 to TRBJ2-3; 13 nucleotides match TRBD2. This CDR3 is built from 21 residues. CDR1 SGDLS and CDR2 YYNGEE come from the germline V gene. Trimming took 4 bases from V and 0 from J; bases not matched to a gene: 17. The CDR3 bases are TGTGCCAGCAGCTCCCCAGGAGGGACTAGCGGGACCCGCCCGAGCACAGATACGCAGTATTTT. Its protein is CASSSPGGTSGTRPSTDTQYF.

CDR3 loop: CASSPDYTDTQYF. Here the CDR3 DNA reads TGTGCCAGCAGTCCAGACTACACAGATACGCAGTATTTT. This chain uses TRBV2 with TRBJ2-3, with a possible D match to TRBD2 (5 bases). In germline, CDR1 is SNHLY, CDR2 FYNNEI. Trimming removed 5 bases from V and 2 bases from J, with 8 bases in between. This CDR3 is built from 13 residues.

V is TRBV2 and J is TRBJ2-7; 7 bases fit TRBD2. The CDR3 extends over 15 amino acids. CDR1 is SNHLY, CDR2 FYNNEI, per germline. V gave up 6 bases and J gave up 0 bases; unmatched junction bases: 8. The CDR3 loop reads CASRQTPGGSYEQYF. The DNA for the CDR3 is TGTGCCAGCAGGCAAACCCCGGGGGGCTCCTACGAGCAGTACTTC.

The genes are TRBV6-2 or TRBV6-3 and TRBJ2-2; TRBD2 matches 11 bases. V gave up 6 bases and J gave up 6 bases; unmatched junction bases: 9. The CDR3 spans 16 residues. CDR1 and CDR2 from the germline V gene are MNHEY and SVGEGT. The CDR3 protein is CASSPTGLAVPGELFF. Here the CDR3 DNA reads TGTGCCAGCAGCCCTACGGGACTAGCGGTCCCCGGGGAGCTGTTTTTT.

The V and J genes are TRBV19 and TRBJ2-5; D is perhaps TRBD2 (6 bases). Looked up from germline, CDR1 is LNHDA and CDR2 is SQIVND (reference sequence). This CDR3 is 14 amino acids long. Trimming removed 4 bases at V and 2 bases at J, with 11 bases between. Here the CDR3 DNA reads TGTGCCAGTAGTAGAGCTAGCGAACAAGAGACCCAGTACTTC. Residues: CASSRASEQETQYF.

CDR3 coding DNA: TGCGCCAGCAGCCCGTCCGAGACAGGCTATGGCTACACCTTC. Translation: CASSPSETGYGYTF. V is TRBV5-1 and J is TRBJ1-2; D is perhaps TRBD1 (6 bases). Trimming took 4 bases from V and 4 from J, leaving 14 bases between them. This CDR3 comprises 14 residues. Germline V CDR1 and CDR2: SGHRS, YFSETQ.

The chain combines TRBV9 with TRBJ2-3; 7 nucleotides line up with TRBD2. Germline CDR1 and CDR2: SGDLS and YYNGEE. The CDR3 extends over 15 amino acids. V shed 0 bases, J shed 2 bases, and the junction held 3 bases outside the gene matches. The CDR3 sequence is CASSVVAGSTDTQYF. The CDR3 nucleotides read TGTGCCAGCAGCGTAGTAGCGGGCTCCACAGATACGCAGTATTTT.

The chain uses TRBV9 and TRBJ1-6; D is perhaps TRBD1 (6 bases). CDR3 length: 13 residues. Per germline, CDR1 SGDLS and CDR2 YYNGEE. V was trimmed by 7 bases and J by 9 bases, leaving 14 bases between them. The CDR3 loop reads CASSRGDGSPLHF. CDR3 DNA sequence: TGTGCCAGCTCCAGGGGTGATGGTTCACCCCTCCACTTT.

The V gene is TRBV11-2, the J gene TRBJ2-3, with D perhaps TRBD1 (5 bases). This CDR3 contains 14 residues. The germline V gene encodes CDR1 SGHAT and CDR2 FQNNGV. V was shortened by 1 base and J by 4 bases, with 9 bases between the two germline ends. CDR3 in DNA: TGTGCCAGCAGCTTAGTTTCCAGGGCAGATACGCAGTATTTT. This sequence encodes CASSLVSRADTQYF.

The gene calls are TRBV12-3 or TRBV12-4 and TRBJ1-1; 11 bases are shared with TRBD1. The CDR3 has 12 amino acids. V was clipped by 6 bases and J by 11 bases; unmatched bases: 5. The DNA for the CDR3 is TGTGCCAGCAGCCTCGGACAGGGGGCGGCTTTCTTT. Its protein is CASSLGQGAAFF.

This clone showed up just a few times. The J gene is TRBJ2-1, the V gene TRBV19, with 8 bases aligning to TRBD1. V was pared by 1 base and J by 4 bases, with 0 bases of the junction left unmatched. The CDR3 spans 14 residues. Germline CDR1 is LNHDA and CDR2 is SQIVND (reference sequence). CDR3 amino acids: CASSIGTGYNEQFF. The CDR3 region has the DNA TGTGCCAGTAGTATAGGGACAGGGTACAATGAGCAGTTCTTC.

The V gene is TRBV12-5, the J gene TRBJ2-7; perhaps TRBD2 as D (5 bases). The CDR3 runs 17 residues. Looked up from germline, CDR1 is LGHNT and CDR2 is FRNRAP. V dropped 3 bases and J dropped 6 bases, with 24 bases sitting between them. CDR3 nucleotides: TGTGCTAGTGGTTTTCCTACTGGCGGGCTCCCCTCGGTCGAGCAGTACTTC. Its translation is CASGFPTGGLPSVEQYF.

The V call is TRBV24-1, the J call TRBJ2-6, with 7 bases matching TRBD2. This CDR3 comprises 15 residues. J gave up 4 bases and V 8 bases, and 7 bases lay outside the gene matches. CDR1 is KGHDR and CDR2 is SFDVKD in the germline V gene. CDR3 residues: CATISREAGANVLTF. DNA for the CDR3: TGTGCCACCATCTCTCGGGAGGCCGGGGCCAACGTCCTGACTTTC.

This clone has just a few counts. This rearrangement joins TRBV7-9 to TRBJ1-6; no definite D call. Looked up from germline, CDR1 is SEHNR and CDR2 is FQNEAQ (reference sequence). V lost 5 bases and J lost 5, with 4 bases in between. CDR3 length: 12 residues. The CDR3 DNA sequence: TGTGCCAGCAGCAGAGATAATTCACCCCTCCACTTT. Amino acid sequence: CASSRDNSPLHF.

This clone was counted only a few times. The V call is TRBV7-9, the J call TRBJ2-3, with D unclear. Trimming shortened V by 2 bases and J by 1 base, and 7 bases separated the two germline ends. The CDR3 has 14 amino acids. From germline, CDR1 is SEHNR and CDR2 FQNEAQ (reference sequence). The CDR3: CASSLTHGTDTQYF. The CDR3 DNA reads as TGTGCCAGCAGCTTAACACACGGCACAGATACGCAGTATTTT. Using reference TRBV7-9 and TRBJ2-3 for the parts outside the CDR3, the full variable domain is DTGVSQNPRHKITKRGQNVTFRCDPISEHNRLYWYRQTLGQGPEFLTYFQNEAQLEKSRLLSDRFSAERPKGSFSTLEIQRTEQGDSAMYLCASSLTHGTDTQYFGPGTRLTVL.

This sequence joins TRBV6-5 and TRBJ1-4; weak D call: TRBD1 (6 bases). This CDR3 contains 14 residues. Germline V gives CDR1 MNHEY, CDR2 SVGAGI. The V gene lost 4 bases and the J gene lost 4 bases, with 10 bases spanning the gap. CDR3 bases: TGTGCCAGCAGTTGGACAGTCCTTAATGAAAAACTGTTTTTT. Its protein product is CASSWTVLNEKLFF.

The chain couples TRBV6-2 or TRBV6-3 to TRBJ1-2; D is perhaps TRBD1 (5 bases). V was pared by 0 bases and J by 11 bases, with 16 bases between. There are 14 residues in the CDR3. Per germline, CDR1 MNHEY and CDR2 SVGEGT. The CDR3 region has the DNA TGTGCCAGCAGTTACTCCGAGATCCAGGGTAATTACACCTTC. This sequence encodes CASSYSEIQGNYTF.

This clone was detected only once. The J gene is TRBJ1-5, the V gene TRBV10-3, with D possibly TRBD1 on 6 matching bases. CDR1 and CDR2 (germline): ENHRY, SYGVKD. Trimming took off 3 bases at V and 4 bases at J, with 13 bases between the two ends. The CDR3 is made up of 15 amino acids. The CDR3 sequence is CAISDAGTFNQPQHF. CDR3 DNA: TGTGCCATCAGTGATGCCGGGACATTTAATCAGCCCCAGCATTTT.

This clone occurred once. The rearrangement links TRBV6-2 or TRBV6-3 to TRBJ2-3; 9 bases agree with TRBD2. The CDR3 contains 16 residues. The V and J ends lost 6 bases and 5 bases, in that order; junction bases with no gene match: 12. CDR1 and CDR2 (germline): MNHEY, SVGEGT. The DNA for the CDR3 is TGTGCCAGCAGCGAGGTGGAGCGGGGGGCCGGAGATACGCAGTATTTT. Translating it yields CASSEVERGAGDTQYF.